The rows below give T cell receptor beta chains drawn from one sample of a study of shared clonotypes between healthy human individuals. The assay was immunoSEQ multiplex PCR, and TCRdb's table has in-frame clones only and misses some. The data show roughly 2.5 million clones, 90% to 95% seen once. The sequenced sample was naive CD4+ T cells sorted from blood. These receptors originate from a man younger than 35 in good health. Each CDR3 is given with its conserved first and last residue. D genes are given only for firm matches. The size entry is marked missing in some rows and otherwise reads once, few, many or a size class.

V	J	D	size	CDR3	DNA
TRBV7-9	TRBJ1-4	.	.	CASSLSRLVANEKLFF	TGTGCCAGCAGCCTAAGTAGGTTGGTGGCTAATGAAAAACTGTTTTTT
TRBV5-1	TRBJ1-2	TRBD1	.	CASSPSTGLYGYTF	TGCGCCAGCAGCCCTTCGACAGGGCTTTATGGCTACACCTTC
TRBV10-1	TRBJ2-5	.	.	CASSPGPSGETQYF	TGCGCCAGCAGCCCCGGCCCTTCAGGAGAGACCCAGTACTTC
TRBV5-1	TRBJ2-5	.	.	CASCRSGKQETQYF	TGCGCCAGCTGTCGATCCGGGAAACAAGAGACCCAGTACTTC
TRBV5-1	TRBJ2-2	TRBD1	.	CASSPGQVNTGELFF	TGCGCCAGCAGCCCGGGACAGGTTAACACCGGGGAGCTGTTTTTT
TRBV6-6	TRBJ2-2	.	.	CASTLPVRTGELFF	TGTGCCAGCACCCTACCCGTCCGCACCGGGGAGCTGTTTTTT
TRBV29-1	TRBJ2-5	.	.	CSVEEGQETQYF	TGCAGCGTTGAGGAGGGCCAAGAGACCCAGTACTTC
TRBV2	TRBJ2-5	TRBD2	.	CAGGPGSGVETQYF	TGTGCCGGTGGGCCGGGTAGCGGGGTGGAGACCCAGTACTTC
TRBV28	TRBJ2-7	.	once	CASGLNSYEQYF	TGTGCCAGCGGACTAAATAGTTACGAGCAGTACTTC
TRBV7-2	TRBJ2-5	TRBD1	.	CASSLDRDRAQETQYF	TGTGCCAGCAGCTTAGATCGAGACAGGGCTCAAGAGACCCAGTACTTC
TRBV2	TRBJ1-1	.	.	CASSGGGGMNTEAFF	TGTGCCAGCAGTGGCGGGGGCGGGATGAACACTGAAGCTTTCTTT
TRBV6-5	TRBJ2-5	.	.	CASREPGWRETQYF	TGTGCCAGCAGGGAGCCGGGGTGGAGGGAGACCCAGTACTTC
TRBV10-3	TRBJ1-1	.	.	CAISESAAKNTEAFF	TGTGCCATCAGTGAGTCGGCAGCCAAGAACACTGAAGCTTTCTTT
TRBV15	TRBJ2-7	.	.	CATSRDRGYEQYF	TGTGCCACCAGCAGAGATCGAGGTTACGAGCAGTACTTC
TRBV7-9	TRBJ2-4	TRBD2	.	CASSPPGGHSVNIQYF	TGTGCCAGCAGCCCCCCGGGGGGGCATAGCGTAAACATTCAGTACTTC
TRBV18	TRBJ2-7	.	.	CASSPLGTDSYEQYF	TGTGCCAGCTCACCACTCGGGACGGACTCCTACGAGCAGTACTTC
TRBV2	TRBJ2-7	TRBD1	once	CASGRTGWRSYEQYF	TGTGCCAGCGGGAGGACAGGGTGGCGATCCTACGAGCAGTACTTC
TRBV5-1	TRBJ2-3	TRBD2	.	CASRDGTSGTDTQYF	TGCGCCAGCAGGGATGGGACTAGCGGAACAGATACGCAGTATTTT
TRBV2	TRBJ2-5	.	.	CASGPVLGTQYF	TGTGCCAGCGGCCCGGTACTAGGGACCCAGTACTTC
TRBV2	TRBJ2-3	.	.	CASSYYLGGYTDTQYF	TGTGCCAGCAGTTATTATTTAGGAGGCTACACAGATACGCAGTATTTT
TRBV7-2	TRBJ2-1	.	.	CASSRVAGEQFF	TGTGCCAGCAGCCGAGTGGCGGGGGAGCAGTTCTTC
TRBV5-4	TRBJ2-5	.	.	CASSIGGQETQYF	TGTGCCAGCAGCATAGGGGGGCAAGAGACCCAGTACTTC
TRBV28	TRBJ1-1	.	.	CASRGATNTEAFF	TGTGCCAGCAGAGGGGCGACCAACACTGAAGCTTTCTTT
TRBV4-3	TRBJ2-7	.	.	CASSQDRRRGEQYF	TGCGCCAGCAGCCAAGACCGGCGGAGGGGCGAGCAGTACTTC
TRBV5-4	TRBJ2-7	TRBD1	.	CASRSGQGAIYEQYF	TGTGCCAGCAGATCGGGACAGGGGGCAATCTACGAGCAGTACTTC
TRBV7-2	TRBJ1-4	.	.	CASRSGRALNEKLFF	TGTGCCAGCAGATCCGGCCGGGCCCTTAATGAAAAACTGTTTTTT
TRBV4-1	TRBJ1-1	TRBD1	.	CASSRDSLNTEAFF	TGCGCCAGCAGCCGGGACAGCCTGAACACTGAAGCTTTCTTT
TRBV9	TRBJ2-1	.	.	CASSAVGGNEQFF	TGTGCCAGCAGCGCCGTAGGGGGGAATGAGCAGTTCTTC
TRBV5-1	TRBJ2-1	.	once	CASSQGRGNEQFF	TGCGCCAGCAGCCAGGGCAGGGGCAATGAGCAGTTCTTC
TRBV12-5	TRBJ2-2	TRBD1	.	CASGLGIKTGENTGELFF	TGTGCTAGTGGTTTGGGCATAAAAACAGGGGAGAACACCGGGGAGCTGTTTTTT
TRBV6-1	TRBJ1-2	TRBD1	.	CASSAGQGASGYTF	TGTGCCAGCAGTGCAGGACAGGGGGCATCTGGCTACACCTTC
TRBV5-1	TRBJ1-2	.	few	CASSYEGRNGYTF	TGCGCCAGCAGCTACGAGGGGAGGAATGGCTACACCTTC
TRBV11-2	TRBJ2-3	TRBD2	.	CASSLEGLAGDTQYF	TGTGCCAGCAGCTTAGAAGGACTAGCCGGCGATACGCAGTATTTT
TRBV2	TRBJ2-1	TRBD1	.	CASSGQGFGSEQFF	TGTGCCAGCAGTGGACAGGGCTTCGGCAGTGAGCAGTTCTTC
TRBV18	TRBJ2-5	.	.	CASSPPGYQETQYF	TGTGCCAGCTCACCACCCGGGTACCAAGAGACCCAGTACTTC
TRBV9	TRBJ1-1	TRBD1	.	CASSAQGGFTEAFF	TGTGCCAGCAGCGCCCAGGGGGGGTTCACTGAAGCTTTCTTT
TRBV28	TRBJ2-7	.	.	CASSLWDGGSSYEQYF	TGTGCCAGCAGTCTATGGGACGGAGGGAGCTCCTACGAGCAGTACTTC
TRBV5-6	TRBJ1-2	.	.	CASRHYKSNYGYTF	TGTGCCAGCAGACATTACAAGTCAAACTATGGCTACACCTTC